This paragraph reports one T cell receptor beta chain. The target of this receptor is not known. No per-base quality is available; no much larger clone lies one base away. The data derive from a study of shared clonotypes between healthy human individuals (dated by TCRdb to 2020 to 2021). Study-level background: The cohort included three men and a couple of women between 18 and 49 years of age. To increase sequencing depth and limit assay-specific biases, TCR repertoire library preparation and sequencing were carried out by different laboratories using diverse techniques. Blood TCR repertoires of five healthy adults were deeply sequenced to estimate repertoire size and the extent of clonotype sharing between individuals. For each donor, three plates each were used for CD4 naive and CD4 memory, two plates were used for CD8 naive, and one plate was used for CD8 memory. Each donor's leukapheresis produced roughly between about 0.9 and 9.5 billion PBMCs.

The V and J ends are trimmed by 5 bases and 4 bases, leaving 11 bases between them. From cysteine to phenylalanine, the CDR3 is 13 amino acids long. Only the CDR3 region is kept as DNA, spanning 39 bases read in frame from base 1. CDR1 and CDR2 were assigned from the germline V gene as SGHAT and FQNNGV. General conclusions and limits of the study: Sampling was limited to blood, and TCR repertoires in tissue likely differ from TCR repertoires in blood. When a handful of donors were compared, the shared fraction of clonotypes was roughly 5% for naive CD4, about 4% for naive CD8, 2% to 2.5% for memory CD4, and 0.35% to 0.5% for memory CD8. Naive subsets generally had larger estimated clonotype richness than memory subsets did. Higher generation probabilities were observed for clonotypes shared by all four sorted-subset donors than for non-shared clonotypes. Incomplete sequencing was indicated by rarefaction of sorted-subset datasets, despite the large sequencing depth. The small number of donors limited the genetic and exposure-history diversity represented. Pairwise subsampling indicated that sequencing depth was expected to affect the degree of clonotype sharing among donors.

Using the deep immunoSEQ assay, multiplex PCR amplified TCR CDR3 regions from genomic DNA. For each cell subset, the extracted genomic DNA was distributed evenly across all wells of several immunoSEQ 96-well plates, and each plate served as one replicate. For sorted subsets, roughly 200 ng genomic DNA, equal to about 30,000 T cell genomes, was loaded into each replicate PCR. Purified libraries were measured with a Qubit 3.0 fluorometer, size-checked on a Bioanalyzer 2100, and measured again with the KAPA Library Quantification kit. Every immunoSEQ 96-well plate was sequenced on a separate single-read 150-cycle Illumina NextSeq 550 flow cell. The authors processed their data as follows. Because the immunoSEQ output held only junctional sequences and lacked quality scores, the filtering could not match the filtering applied to full-length reads. To assign V/J genes and CDR3, sequences were annotated using PyIR, a Python wrapper for IgBLAST v1.9, with IMGT germline references. Reads were removed for weak V/J assignments (E-value above 1e-6), missing CDR3, stop codons, out-of-frame junctions, or ambiguous translated residues. V3J clonotypes were defined as sequences sharing an identical inferred V gene, J gene, and CDR3 amino acid sequence. The percentage overlap between two repertoires was calculated by dividing the number of shared unique clonotypes by the size of the smaller repertoire. RTK rarefaction, the Chao1 estimator, and Recon v2.1 estimates of unobserved clonotypes were used to assess repertoire richness. Generation probabilities were computed with OLGA for all TCRbeta clonotypes obtained by the gDNA method from several donors. Sourced from immuneACCESS, this table was stored by TCRdb with only in-frame sequences that have V and J called. A share of the clones is absent; for the studies checked, an unresolved V gene accounts for under half, and the remainder has no known explanation. That table furnishes V, J and clone size, whereas the DNA furnished D and trimming. Recorded for this sample are 850,000 to 1,200,000 clones; under 80% of them occurred a single time. Roughly 1.4% of the sample is held by the ten biggest clonotypes.

Healthy HIV-negative adults with no recently reported acute infections or vaccinations were included as donors. Every donor was a Caucasian adult living in Nashville, Tennessee, USA. CD4+ T cells were enriched through magnetic negative selection, after which naive cells were positively selected on CD45RA and the remaining negative fraction served as the memory subset. Blood was obtained by leukapheresis, after which PBMCs were separated by Ficoll-Histopaque density gradient centrifugation and cryopreserved in liquid nitrogen vapor phase. Analytical flow cytometry was used to check the purity and quantity of every magnetically sorted T cell population. Genomic DNA was isolated from each sorted fraction and quantified by UV absorbance on a Nanodrop 2000c.

The chain employs TRBV11-2 and TRBJ1-2; matching of 6 bases hints at TRBD1 as the D gene. This clonotype originated in a man between 18 and 29 years old in good health. The specimen sequenced was memory CD4+ T cells sorted from blood. What the cell subset or site label conveys for this sample: CD45RA-negative fraction. The DNA reads as follows: TGTGCCAGCAGCGGACAGCTCAGCTATGGCTACACCTTC. This encodes CASSGQLSYGYTF.